This record looks at one T cell receptor (beta chain) sequence and its context. The CDR3 is 17 amino acids. Germline V gene sequence: CDR1 SGHTA, CDR2 FQGNSA. With 2 bases removed from V and 4 bases from J, the gap between germline ends came to 17 bases. This sample is part of a study of OX40 agonist ivuxolimab in advanced cancers. Study at large: The study treated patients with ivuxolimab, an agonistic anti-OX40 (CD134) antibody. Patients were dosed intravenously with ivuxolimab at 0.01 to 10 mg/kg every 2 weeks.

Produced via immunoSEQ multiplex PCR; TCRdb's table is partial and in-frame only. The sample shows approximately 82,000 clones, over 80% of them seen only once. The receptor was isolated from an adult with an advanced solid tumor such as melanoma, head and neck, liver or kidney cancer. The chain has TRBV7-2 and TRBJ2-2, with a possible D match to TRBD2 (6 bases). Source: CD4+ or CD8+ T cells sorted from blood, taken in a trial of the OX40 agonist ivuxolimab. The CDR3 is CASSLSVLARGTGELFF. The CDR3 DNA reads TGTGCCAGCAGCTTAAGTGTACTAGCTCGGGGCACCGGGGAGCTGTTTTTT.